This T cell receptor beta chain was sequenced for a study of blood T cell dynamics during melanoma immunotherapy (dated by TCRdb to 2018 to 2020). In terms of the full investigation: The patients had metastatic melanoma and were given first-line pembrolizumab or nivolumab plus ipilimumab as standard of care in the United Kingdom. Consecutive patients formed a training cohort, and a further independent group of patients from the same centre was pooled into an external validation set. To find early correlates of response, peripheral T cell receptor repertoires were profiled in metastatic melanoma patients before and after one cycle of checkpoint inhibitor therapy. General study outcomes and caveats: A bifurcated reorganization of the PBMC repertoire at W3, with increased clonality or increased diversity, was observed in patients who later achieved disease control, unlike in progressors. Whether the T cell clones driving repertoire changes were melanoma-specific or reflected general immune activation could not be determined in the study. The relatively small sample size was acknowledged as something that could potentially limit how far the results can be generalized.

CDR1 is given as SGHDT and CDR2 as YYEEEE, both from the germline V gene. Relative to germline, V is 2 bases shorter and J is 0 bases shorter, with 14 bases between their ends. The CDR3 spans 16 residues, from the cysteine through the phenylalanine. Of all the DNA, just the CDR3 is kept, 48 bases in frame from base 1. Note on this clone: What antigen it recognizes has not been identified. One base away there is no much larger clone; base qualities are not given.

A fixed 350 ng of DNA was loaded for every bulk PBMC sample. The immunoSEQ TCRb Assay kit was used according to manufacturer instructions to amplify TCR beta CDR3 sequences from genomic DNA. The KAPA Library Quantification Kit for Illumina platforms was used to quantify the pooled libraries by qPCR. Pooled libraries were sequenced on an Illumina NextSeq 500, clustered at 0.6-1.1 pM. The study's own analysis went as follows. Analysis of the TCR data relied on immunoSEQ ANALYZER and the R LymphoSeq package. A rearrangement efficiency score was calculated as productive divided by the sum of productive and non-productive CDR3 sequences. Clonality was assessed using the Gini coefficient and diversity using the Renyi index at alpha=1, with pairwise comparisons between timepoints within each patient. Clonal relatedness used an edit distance of 3, and repertoire similarity used the Bhattacharyya coefficient, both computed in LymphoSeq. To classify response, a linear discriminant analysis based on week-3 changes in clonality and diversity was built using the R MASS and caret packages. This immuneACCESS table, as held by TCRdb, lists in-frame sequences with V and J called but not all clones. Of the missing ones, under half trace to an unresolved V gene in checked studies; the others have no known cause. The V and J calls and the clone size are those of that table, but D and trimming were determined from the DNA. The sample table lists 9,000 to 10,000 clones, roughly 85% of them with a count of one. The ten largest clones capture around a tenth of the sample.

Reading the label with the study, this specimen's time point is: pre-treatment baseline. Blood samples were taken before treatment (T0) and at week 3 (W3), following the first cycle of checkpoint blockade. Except for two patients with rapid clinical progression, response was assessed 12 weeks after the first infusion by RECIST 1.1; disease control meant complete response, partial response or stable disease. Patients were not eligible if they had prior systemic cancer treatment, concomitant immunosuppressant therapy or synchronous other active malignancies. Both bulk PBMC and plasma cell-free DNA were sequenced for TCR beta so that circulating cells and T cell turnover could be tracked. PBMC were isolated from blood with Lymphoprep and SepMate tubes, followed by red cell lysis. QIAamp DNA Blood Mini kits were used to extract DNA from PBMC and sorted T cell subsets.

The chain is encoded by TRBV5-6 joined to TRBJ1-2; TRBD1 is a weak D gene call, 6 bases matching. The clonotype was recovered from a human donor with melanoma. The sample was blood, taken from a patient treated with checkpoint blockade. In nucleotides, the sequence is TGTGCCAGCAGCTTCGGCCGACAGGCGACTAACTATGGCTACACCTTC. This yields the protein CASSFGRQATNYGYTF.